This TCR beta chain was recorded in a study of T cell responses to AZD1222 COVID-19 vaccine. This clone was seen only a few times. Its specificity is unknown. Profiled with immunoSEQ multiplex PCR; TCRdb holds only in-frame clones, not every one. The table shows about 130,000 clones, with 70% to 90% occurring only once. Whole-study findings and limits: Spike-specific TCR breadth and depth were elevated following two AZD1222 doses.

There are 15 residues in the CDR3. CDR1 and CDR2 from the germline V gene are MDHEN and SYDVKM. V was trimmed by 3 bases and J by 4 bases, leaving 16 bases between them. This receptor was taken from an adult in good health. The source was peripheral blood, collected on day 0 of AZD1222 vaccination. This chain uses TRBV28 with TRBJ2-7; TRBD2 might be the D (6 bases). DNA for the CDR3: TGTGCCAGCAGTTTGACGGGGGAAGACCCTTACGAGCAGTACTTC. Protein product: CASSLTGEDPYEQYF.